This passage covers 10 T cell receptor beta chains from one sample sequenced in a study of blood T cells in healthy people across ages. A second PCR, run for roughly 6 to 11 cycles, used a sample-barcoded 5' primer plus a J-beta primer mix. Each CDR3 protein is one row after TCRdb ran MiXCR on the 5' RACE reads. The sample lists hundreds of thousands of distinct CDR3 sequences, under 25% occurring once. The sequencing sample was made of blood. These receptors originate from a man between 65 and 85 years old in good health.

This clonotype was seen only a few times. The chain is built from TRBV5-1 and TRBJ1-4; 9 positions match TRBD1. This CDR3 is built from 15 residues. After removal of 5 bases from V and 4 bases from J, the junction contained 6 bases not matched to a gene. Germline V CDR1 and CDR2: SGHRS, YFSETQ. Written as DNA, the CDR3 is TGCGCCAGCAGGGCGACGGGACAGGGTAATGAAAAACTGTTTTTT. Translated, it gives CASRATGQGNEKLFF.

This clonotype was detected only a few times. The chain combines TRBV7-8 with TRBJ1-1; 9 positions match TRBD1. CDR1 and CDR2 (germline): SGHVS, FQNEAQ. The CDR3 length is 15 residues. V shed 5 bases, J shed 4 bases, and the junction held 8 bases outside the gene matches. DNA of the CDR3: TGTGCCAGCAGCCCCAATTTACAGGGGGCCACTGAAGCTTTCTTT. Amino acid sequence: CASSPNLQGATEAFF.

DNA for the CDR3: TGTGCCTGGAGCCCCCAGGGATCCTACGAGCAGTACTTC. It specifies CAWSPQGSYEQYF. The chain joins TRBV30 to TRBJ2-7, with a weak D call TRBD1 (5 bases). CDR1 is GTSNPN, CDR2 SVGIG, per germline (reference sequence). This CDR3 spans 13 amino acids. V was trimmed by 3 bases and J by 1 base, leaving 10 bases between them.

The chain couples TRBV29-1 to TRBJ2-3; D is ambiguous. In germline, CDR1 is SQVTM, CDR2 ANQGSEA. Trimming stripped 4 bases from V and 2 bases from J, with 7 bases between. This CDR3 is built from 12 residues. DNA for the CDR3: TGCAGCGTTGCAGCAGACACAGATACGCAGTATTTT. Encoded protein: CSVAADTDTQYF.

This clonotype was counted many times. The chain links TRBV12-3 or TRBV12-4 to TRBJ2-5; no definite D call. Trimming cost V 5 bases and J 1 base, with 5 bases left between them. This CDR3 has 12 residues. This CDR3 is CASSRTQETQYF. CDR3 bases: TGTGCCAGCAGTCGTACCCAAGAGACCCAGTACTTC.

The gene calls are TRBV20-1 and TRBJ2-5, with TRBD2 identical over 13 bases. CDR1 and CDR2 from the germline V gene are DFQATT and SNEGSKA (reference sequence). Trimming took 2 bases from V and 4 from J; bases not matched to a gene: 4. This CDR3 has 15 amino acids. DNA for the CDR3: TGCAGTGCTAGATGGACTAGCGGGAGAGGAGAGACCCAGTACTTC. As protein: CSARWTSGRGETQYF.

The chain combines TRBV28 with TRBJ2-7, with 9 bases that match TRBD2. Germline assignment: CDR1 MDHEN and CDR2 SYDVKM. This CDR3 has 16 residues. V dropped 6 bases and J dropped 3; count of bases not matched to a gene: 12. The CDR3 DNA reads as TGTGCCAGCAGCCTAGACCTAGCGGGGCACTACTACGAGCAGTACTTC. Residues: CASSLDLAGHYYEQYF. The whole variable domain, filled in from reference TRBV28 and TRBJ2-7, reads DVKVTQSSRYLVKRTGEKVFLECVQDMDHENMFWYRQDPGLGLRLIYFSYDVKMKEKGDIPEGYSVSREKKERFSLILESASTNQTSMYLCASSLDLAGHYYEQYFGPGTRLTVT.

Comments on this clonotype: No conserved phenylalanine or tryptophan is present at the end of the CDR3, so a read error is the likely explanation. This sequence joins TRBV7-3 and TRBJ2-3; D gene ambiguous. CDR3 length: 15 amino acids. V lost 0 bases, J lost 2 bases, and 9 bases lay in between. Germline-derived CDR1 and CDR2 are SGHTA and FQGTGA. CDR3 sequence reads: CASSLTYSPTDTQYC. In DNA form, the CDR3 reads TGTGCCAGCAGCTTAACATACAGCCCCACAGATACGCAGTATTGT.

Many counts were recorded for this clonotype. This chain joins TRBV2 and TRBJ1-1; possibly TRBD1 for D (6 bases). From germline, CDR1 is SNHLY and CDR2 FYNNEI. This CDR3 comprises 12 residues. Trimming pared 7 bases from V and 11 bases from J, leaving 17 bases between. The CDR3: CASNRDGQEAFF. The CDR3 region has the DNA TGTGCCAGCAACAGGGACGGGCAGGAGGCTTTCTTT.

This clonotype occurred many times. The genes are TRBV7-9 and TRBJ2-7, with 8 bases identical to TRBD2. The junction had 18 bases not matched to a gene; V was cut back by 5 bases and J by 3 bases. CDR3 size: 18 residues. The V gene's germline CDR1 is SEHNR and CDR2 FQNEAQ (reference sequence). The CDR3 region is CASSPTGTVAGNYYEQYF. The CDR3, as DNA: TGTGCCAGCAGCCCGACTGGGACCGTAGCGGGAAACTACTACGAGCAGTACTTC.